This T cell receptor beta chain was captured in a study of shared clonotypes between healthy human individuals. Study context: Each donor's CD4 naive and CD4 memory cells filled three plates apiece, CD8 naive two, and CD8 memory one.

The V end was cut by 6 bases, the J end by 6 bases, with 21 bases between. Per germline, CDR1 ENHRY and CDR2 SYGVKD. This CDR3 region has 16 residues. Per sorted-subset replicate PCR, input was 150 to 250 ng DNA, representing roughly 28,000 T cell genomes. TCRdb's table, derived via immunoSEQ multiplex PCR, lists solely in-frame clones and lacks some. Of roughly 2.1 million clones in the sample, roughly 91% were seen once. CD8 cells regarded as naive lacked CD45RO, were positively chosen for CCR7, and omitted terminally differentiated effector memory CD45RA+ cells. This clonotype originated in a man aged 18 to 29 in good health. Some clones in this sample may be carry-over from other donors' samples. The specimen sequenced was naive CD8+ T cells from PBMCs. The chain combines TRBV10-3 with TRBJ2-1; a weak D match, TRBD2 (5 bases). The DNA for the CDR3 is TGTGCCATCAGCTCGAAAGCGGTCAAGTCAGGCAATGAGCAGTTCTTC. This sequence encodes CAISSKAVKSGNEQFF.